The 8 T cell receptor beta chains below were found in one sample sequenced in a study of regulatory T cells in long-lasting Graves disease. Researchers made TCR beta libraries by using iRepertoire HTBI primers and running Arm-PCR on CDR3 regions. TCRdb fed the multiplex PCR reads into MiXCR, producing one record per CDR3 protein. In the table there are 350,000 to 550,000 distinct CDR3 sequences, about 15% of which are singletons. Time point: newly diagnosed GD, antithyroid drugs for less than 3 months. From PBMCs, RNA was extracted and then used to make the TCR library. These data also featured in a second study, about T cells in Graves' hyperthyroidism and ophthalmopathy.

Source: peripheral blood mononuclear cells (PBMCs), taken at new diagnosis, from a patient treated with antithyroid drugs. These receptors all stem from a woman in her forties or fifties with Graves disease.

This clonotype was seen ten or more times. The chain carries TRBV5-6 and TRBJ2-7; TRBD1 aligns across 9 bases. With V trimmed by 0 bases and J by 7 bases, 8 bases remained unmatched. Germline V gene data show CDR1 as SGHDT and CDR2 as YYEEEE. The CDR3 is 15 residues long. The CDR3 here is CASSLGTGEFLEQYF. CDR3 DNA sequence: TGTGCCAGCAGCTTGGGGACAGGGGAATTTCTAGAGCAGTACTTC.

V is TRBV19 and J is TRBJ1-1, with a possible D match to TRBD1 (5 bases). V shed 3 bases and J shed 3 bases, with 5 bases lying between them. The length of the CDR3 is 12 residues. Germline-derived CDR1 and CDR2 are LNHDA and SQIVND (reference sequence). The DNA of the CDR3 is TGTGCCAGTAGTATGGGGGACACTGAAGCTTTCTTT. Translating gives CASSMGDTEAFF.

The gene calls are TRBV9 and TRBJ1-3; D unresolved. Germline CDR1 is SGDLS and CDR2 is YYNGEE. The ends were cut back, 3 bases at V and 4 bases at J, with 2 bases in the middle. The CDR3 length is 11 residues. The DNA for the CDR3 is TGTGCCAGCAGCGGGGGAAACACCATATATTTT. Its translation is CASSGGNTIYF.

The gene calls are TRBV5-8 and TRBJ2-1; 16 bases are a match to TRBD2. The junction had 9 bases not matched to a gene; V was cut back by 3 bases and J by 0 bases. The germline CDR1 and CDR2 sequences are SGHTS and YDEGEE. This CDR3 is built from 20 residues. CDR3 nucleotides: TGTGCCAGCAGCTCATACCCGGGACTAGCGGGAGGGAGCTCCTACAATGAGCAGTTCTTC. This encodes CASSSYPGLAGGSSYNEQFF.

This clonotype was picked up a small number of times. The V and J genes are TRBV12-3 or TRBV12-4 and TRBJ1-5; tentative D call: TRBD1 (5 bases). This CDR3 has 14 residues. Trimming stripped 5 bases from V and 10 bases from J, with 18 bases between. The CDR3 coding sequence is TGTGCCAGCAGTCCCATGGGGACTTCAACTCCCCAGCATTTT. It encodes CASSPMGTSTPQHF.

The chain combines TRBV7-9 with TRBJ2-1, with 9 bases lining up with TRBD2. This CDR3 is 16 amino acids long. Per the germline V gene, CDR1 is SEHNR and CDR2 is FQNEAQ (reference sequence). V lost 2 bases and J lost 2; bases outside the gene matches: 4. CDR3 coding DNA: TGTGCCAGCAGCTTATTACCTAGCGGGGCCTACAATGAGCAGTTCTTC. Translation: CASSLLPSGAYNEQFF.

The chain recombines TRBV19 with TRBJ2-7; 7 bases match TRBD2. Germline loops: CDR1 LNHDA, CDR2 SQIVND (reference sequence). The CDR3 consists of 14 residues. Germline trimming cut 3 bases from V and 6 bases from J; bases unmatched to any gene: 8. CDR3 bases: TGTGCCAGTAGTATTGGAGGGAGGGCCTCCGAGCAGTACTTC. This sequence encodes CASSIGGRASEQYF.

This clonotype was seen at least ten times. The chain links TRBV28 to TRBJ2-1; 8 nucleotides align to TRBD2. The CDR3 has 15 amino acids. V trimming: 3 bases; J trimming: 6 bases; junction bases outside the gene matches: 7. The germline V gene has CDR1 MDHEN and CDR2 SYDVKM. In DNA form, the CDR3 reads TGTGCCAGCAGTTTGTCCGGGAGGGCCTTCAATGAGCAGTTCTTC. This encodes CASSLSGRAFNEQFF. The full variable domain, rest sourced from reference TRBV28 and TRBJ2-1, is DVKVTQSSRYLVKRTGEKVFLECVQDMDHENMFWYRQDPGLGLRLIYFSYDVKMKEKGDIPEGYSVSREKKERFSLILESASTNQTSMYLCASSLSGRAFNEQFFGPGTRLTVL.